This T cell receptor (beta chain) was obtained from a study of blood T cell repertoires in COVID-19 (dated by TCRdb to the early 2020s). Turning to the overall study: Collaborator samples came from the United States, Italy and Spain and covered acute and convalescent phases of COVID-19. Deeply sampled blood TCRbeta repertoires from subjects exposed to, actively infected with, or recovered from COVID-19 were included in the dataset. Nearly every sample came with metadata listing a de-identified subject ID, COVID-19 status, age in years and sex. The repertoires were released in a freely available public database meant as a resource for research on the immune response to SARS-CoV-2. Where available, HLA class I and class II types were taken from metadata supplied by the sample provider and were not determined by assay-based typing. The material from the prospective study consisted of cDNA or gDNA derived from T cells, B-cell-depleted T cells, or PBMCs. Samples came from the ongoing ImmuneRACE study (first 160 participants) plus 1,254 subjects from 6 global collaborators. General conclusions and limits of the study: Clinical and demographic metadata were provided uncurated, with the amount varying by source and participant.

Cut back by 0 bases and 0 bases, the V and J ends lie 16 bases apart. CDR1 and CDR2, looked up from the germline V gene, are SGDLS and YYNGEE. The CDR3 contains 18 residues, cysteine and phenylalanine counted. Of all the DNA, just the CDR3 is kept, 54 bases in frame from base 1. Collaborating institutions collected whole blood in K2EDTA tubes following their own protocols. For TCRbeta analysis, collaborators shipped samples in one of three forms: frozen whole blood, isolated PBMCs, or DNA extracted from either of those sample types. TCRbeta CDR3 regions were amplified from genomic DNA using the immunoSEQ Assay, a bias-controlled multiplex PCR. The source study handled its data this way. Within the assay, amplification of reference gene primers was used to estimate how many nucleated cells each sample contained. Sequence reads were collapsed and filtered to measure the absolute abundance of every unique TCRbeta CDR3 rearrangement. For each sample, productive Simpson clonality was calculated as the square root of Simpson's diversity index over productive rearrangements. Drawn from immuneACCESS, this table holds only the in-frame rearrangements with V and J called that TCRdb kept. Clones are partly lost; checked studies trace under half to an unresolved V gene and leave the rest unexplained. Clone size and V and J calls were adopted from that table, with D and trimming inferred from the DNA. In all, the sample holds about 35,000 clones, and more than 70% of those were seen once. The leading ten clones occupy around 40% of the sample.

This clone was counted only a few times. Its antigen target is currently unknown. There are no base qualities to consult, and no much larger clone falls within one base. The receptor comes from a human donor in a cohort sampled during active COVID-19. The specimen sequenced was peripheral blood. The V and J segments used are TRBV9 and TRBJ1-3, and the D gene may be TRBD1, 5 bases matching. CDR3 loop: CASSVGGGGSPSGNTIYF. The bases are TGTGCCAGCAGCGTAGGGGGGGGTGGCAGTCCCTCTGGAAACACCATATATTTT.